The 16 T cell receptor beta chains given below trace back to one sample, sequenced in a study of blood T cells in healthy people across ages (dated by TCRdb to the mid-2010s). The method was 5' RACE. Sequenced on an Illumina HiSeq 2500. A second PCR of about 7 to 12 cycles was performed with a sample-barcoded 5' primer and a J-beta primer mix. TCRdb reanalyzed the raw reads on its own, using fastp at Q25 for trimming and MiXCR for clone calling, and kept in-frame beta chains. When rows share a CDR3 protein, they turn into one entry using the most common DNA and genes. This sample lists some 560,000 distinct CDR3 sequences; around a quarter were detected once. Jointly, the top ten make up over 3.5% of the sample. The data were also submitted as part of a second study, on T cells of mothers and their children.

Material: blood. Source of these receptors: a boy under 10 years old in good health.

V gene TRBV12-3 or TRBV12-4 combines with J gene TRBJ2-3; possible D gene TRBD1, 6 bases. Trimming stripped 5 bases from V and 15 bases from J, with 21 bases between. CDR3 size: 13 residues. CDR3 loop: CASSIGGADMEYF. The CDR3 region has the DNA TGTGCCAGCAGTATAGGGGGAGCAGATATGGAATATTTT.

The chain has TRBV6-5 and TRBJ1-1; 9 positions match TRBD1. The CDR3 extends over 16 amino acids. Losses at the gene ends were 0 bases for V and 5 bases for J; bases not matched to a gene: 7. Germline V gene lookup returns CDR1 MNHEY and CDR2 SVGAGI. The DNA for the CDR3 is TGTGCCAGCAGTTACTCTAAGGACAGGGGAGAGACTGAAGCTTTCTTT. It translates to CASSYSKDRGETEAFF.

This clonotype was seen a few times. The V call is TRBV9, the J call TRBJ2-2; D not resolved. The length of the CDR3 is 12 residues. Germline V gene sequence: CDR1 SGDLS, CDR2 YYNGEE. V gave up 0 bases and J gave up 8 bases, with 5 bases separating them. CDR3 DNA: TGTGCCAGCAGCGTAGGAGTGGGGGAGCTGTTTTTT. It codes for CASSVGVGELFF.

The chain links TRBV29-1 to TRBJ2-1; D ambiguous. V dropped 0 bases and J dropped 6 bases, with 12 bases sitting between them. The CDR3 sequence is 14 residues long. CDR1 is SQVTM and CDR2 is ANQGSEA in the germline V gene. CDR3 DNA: TGCAGCGTTGAAGATCAAGCTCGGGCCAATGAGCAGTTCTTC. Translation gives CSVEDQARANEQFF.

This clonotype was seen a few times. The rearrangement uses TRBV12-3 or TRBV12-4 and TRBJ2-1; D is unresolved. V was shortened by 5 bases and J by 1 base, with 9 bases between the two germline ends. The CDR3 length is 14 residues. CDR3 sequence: CASSPRLSYNEQFF. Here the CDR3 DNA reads TGTGCCAGCAGTCCGCGGCTGTCCTACAATGAGCAGTTCTTC.

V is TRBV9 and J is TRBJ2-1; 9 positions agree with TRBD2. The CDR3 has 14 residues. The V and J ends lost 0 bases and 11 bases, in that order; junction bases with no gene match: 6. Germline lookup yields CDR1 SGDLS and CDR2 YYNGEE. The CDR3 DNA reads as TGTGCCAGCAGCGTAGGGGGCGGACTAGCGAAGCAGTTCTTC. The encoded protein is CASSVGGGLAKQFF.

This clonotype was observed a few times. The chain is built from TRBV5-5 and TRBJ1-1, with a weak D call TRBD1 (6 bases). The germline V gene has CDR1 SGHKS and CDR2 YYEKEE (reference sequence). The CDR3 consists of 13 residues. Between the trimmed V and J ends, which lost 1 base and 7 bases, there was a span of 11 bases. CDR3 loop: CASSLRGEGEAFF. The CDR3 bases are TGTGCCAGCAGCTTGAGGGGGGAAGGTGAAGCTTTCTTT.

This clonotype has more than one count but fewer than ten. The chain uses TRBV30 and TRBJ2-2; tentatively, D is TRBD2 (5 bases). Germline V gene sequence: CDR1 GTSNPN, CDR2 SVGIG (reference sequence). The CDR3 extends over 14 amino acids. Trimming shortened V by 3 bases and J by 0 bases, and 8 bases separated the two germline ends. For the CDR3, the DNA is TGTGCCTGGAGAAGGACTTCGAACACCGGGGAGCTGTTTTTT. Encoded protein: CAWRRTSNTGELFF.

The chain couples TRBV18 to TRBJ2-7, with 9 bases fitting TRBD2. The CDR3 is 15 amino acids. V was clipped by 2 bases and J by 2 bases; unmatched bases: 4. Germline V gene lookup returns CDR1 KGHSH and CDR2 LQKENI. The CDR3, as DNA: TGTGCCAGCTCACCAAAAAGCGGGGGGACCTACGAGCAGTACTTC. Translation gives CASSPKSGGTYEQYF.

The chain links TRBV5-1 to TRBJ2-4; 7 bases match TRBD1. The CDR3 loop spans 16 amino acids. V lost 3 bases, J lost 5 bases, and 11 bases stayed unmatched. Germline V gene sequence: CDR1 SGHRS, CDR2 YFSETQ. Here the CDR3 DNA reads TGCGCCAGCAGCTCTGGGACAGCAGACCAGGAAAACATTCAGTACTTC. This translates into CASSSGTADQENIQYF. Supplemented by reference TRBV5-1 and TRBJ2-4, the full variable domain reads KAGVTQTPRYLIKTRGQQVTLSCSPISGHRSVSWYQQTPGQGLQFLFEYFSETQRNKGNFPGRFSGRQFSNSRSEMNVSTLELGDSALYLCASSSGTADQENIQYFGAGTRLSVL.

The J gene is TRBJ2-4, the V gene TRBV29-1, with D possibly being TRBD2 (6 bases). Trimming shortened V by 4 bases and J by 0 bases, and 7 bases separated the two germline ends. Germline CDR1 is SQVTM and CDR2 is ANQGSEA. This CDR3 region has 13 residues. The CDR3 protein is CSVAGRAKNIQYF. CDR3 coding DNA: TGCAGCGTTGCCGGGAGAGCCAAAAACATTCAGTACTTC.

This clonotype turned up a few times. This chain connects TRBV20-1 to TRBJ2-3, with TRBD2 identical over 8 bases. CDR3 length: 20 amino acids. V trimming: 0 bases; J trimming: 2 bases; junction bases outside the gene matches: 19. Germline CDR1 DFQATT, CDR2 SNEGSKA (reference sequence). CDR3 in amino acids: CSARDREGGTIQQITDTQYF. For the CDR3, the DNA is TGCAGTGCTAGAGATCGGGAGGGAGGAACAATACAGCAAATCACAGATACGCAGTATTTT.

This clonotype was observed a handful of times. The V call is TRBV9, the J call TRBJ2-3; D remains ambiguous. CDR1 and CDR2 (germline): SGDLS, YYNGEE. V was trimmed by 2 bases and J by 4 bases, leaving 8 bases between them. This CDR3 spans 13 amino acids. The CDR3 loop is CASSVDRADTQYF. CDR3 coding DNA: TGTGCCAGCAGCGTCGATAGGGCAGATACGCAGTATTTT.

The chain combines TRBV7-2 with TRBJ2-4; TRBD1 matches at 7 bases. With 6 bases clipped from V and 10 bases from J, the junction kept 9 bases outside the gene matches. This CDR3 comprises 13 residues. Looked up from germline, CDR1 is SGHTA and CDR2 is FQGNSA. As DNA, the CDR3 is TGTGCCAGCAGTAGCGACAGGGCTCAGATTCAGTACTTC. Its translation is CASSSDRAQIQYF.

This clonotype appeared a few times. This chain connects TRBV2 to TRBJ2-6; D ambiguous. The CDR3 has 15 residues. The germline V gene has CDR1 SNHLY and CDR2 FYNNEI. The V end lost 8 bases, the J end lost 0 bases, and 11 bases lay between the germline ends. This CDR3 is CASAYHRSGANVLTF. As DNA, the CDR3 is TGTGCCAGCGCCTATCACCGCTCTGGGGCCAACGTCCTGACTTTC.

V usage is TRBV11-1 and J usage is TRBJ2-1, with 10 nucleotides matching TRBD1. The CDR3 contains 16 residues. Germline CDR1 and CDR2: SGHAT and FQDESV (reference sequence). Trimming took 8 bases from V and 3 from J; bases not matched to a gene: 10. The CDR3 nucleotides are TGTGCCAGCCAGATTCTGGGACAGGGGCTCTACAATGAGCAGTTCTTC. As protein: CASQILGQGLYNEQFF. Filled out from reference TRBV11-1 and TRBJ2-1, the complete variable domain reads EAEVAQSPRYKITEKSQAVAFWCDPISGHATLYWYRQILGQGPELLVQFQDESVVDDSQLPKDRFSAERLKGVDSTLKIQPAELGDSAMYLCASQILGQGLYNEQFFGPGTRLTVL.